This note documents a single T cell receptor beta chain sequence. Its antigen is still unknown. Per germline, CDR1 LNHDA and CDR2 SQIVND (reference sequence). V was clipped by 5 bases and J by 2 bases; unmatched bases: 6. This CDR3 comprises 15 residues. This sample was included in a study of T cells in Graves' hyperthyroidism and ophthalmopathy. The hyperthyroidism was newly diagnosed and had lasted under 2 months; the patients were aged 18 to 65. RNA transcripts served as the template for amplifying TCR beta CDR3 regions. Primed by the HTBI set, a first-round RT-PCR was run on the TCR CDR3. TCRdb reprocessed the multiplex PCR reads with MiXCR, giving one entry per CDR3 protein. The sample yields about 720,000 distinct CDR3 sequences, over 15% seen once. Points from the study as a whole: A median around 6.4 months before onset, the model predicted ophthalmopathy. Blood held most thyroid clonotypes expanded above 0.001 frequency.

This receptor was identified in a man between 18 and 29 years old with Graves' hyperthyroidism. The source material was blood. The gene calls are TRBV19 and TRBJ2-3, with 8 bases lining up with TRBD1. CDR3 in amino acids: CASSYWTGLTDTQYF. The DNA for the CDR3 is TGTGCCAGTAGTTACTGGACAGGGCTCACAGATACGCAGTATTTT.